A single sample gave rise to the 26 T cell receptor beta chains below, sequenced in a study of T-cell memory formation after mild COVID-19. TCRdb re-analysed the 5' RACE reads in MiXCR, keeping a single row per CDR3 protein. The table shows hundreds of thousands of distinct CDR3 sequences, with around 19% occurring only once. The sequencing input was PBMCs or a T cell subset sorted from them (not recorded which). Receptors were obtained from a man between 18 and 29 years old who had mild COVID-19 (a few samples of this study predate the infection). Cell type and time point are not known.

The chain has TRBV6-2 or TRBV6-3 and TRBJ1-5; no reliable D call. The V end was cut by 6 bases, the J end by 3 bases, with 15 bases between. Germline CDR1 is MNHEY and CDR2 is SVGEGT. This CDR3 has 15 amino acids. The CDR3 DNA is TGTGCCAGCAGCTCCGGCGTGAGCTTCAATCAGCCCCAGCATTTT. Translation: CASSSGVSFNQPQHF.

V and J are TRBV7-3 and TRBJ2-3; the D is unclear. Germline CDR1 and CDR2: SGHTA and FQGTGA. V lost 3 bases to trimming and J lost 6 bases, with 10 bases between them. CDR3 size: 13 residues. The CDR3, as DNA: TGTGCCAGCAGCTTGAGTCGGTGGGATACGCAGTATTTT. Amino acids: CASSLSRWDTQYF.

This rearrangement joins TRBV15 to TRBJ2-5, with D tentatively TRBD2 (6 bases). This CDR3 is 17 amino acids long. Trimming pared 0 bases from V and 4 bases from J, leaving 18 bases between. Germline values: CDR1 LNHNV, CDR2 YYDKDF (reference sequence). The CDR3, as DNA: TGTGCCACCAGCAGAGATGCGGGGCGATCCGGTGGAGAGACCCAGTACTTC. Translating it yields CATSRDAGRSGGETQYF.

The gene calls are TRBV5-1 and TRBJ1-1; 10 positions agree with TRBD1. Germline values: CDR1 SGHRS, CDR2 YFSETQ. Germline trimming cut 4 bases from V and 6 bases from J; bases unmatched to any gene: 9. CDR3 size: 15 residues. The CDR3 DNA is TGCGCCAGCAGCCCAGGGACAGGGGATTTGTCTGAAGCTTTCTTT. Translation: CASSPGTGDLSEAFF.

This CDR3 is CASSSSGSEKLFF. CDR3 nucleotides: TGTGCCAGCAGCTCCTCAGGGAGTGAAAAACTGTTTTTT. The genes are TRBV7-9 and TRBJ1-4; possibly TRBD1 for D (5 bases). V was pared by 4 bases and J by 7 bases, with 10 bases between. From germline, CDR1 is SEHNR and CDR2 FQNEAQ (reference sequence). The CDR3 extends over 13 amino acids.

V and J are TRBV6-1 and TRBJ1-2, with a possible D match to TRBD1 (5 bases). The CDR3 consists of 14 residues. Germline V gene data show CDR1 as MNHNS and CDR2 as SASEGT. V dropped 3 bases and J dropped 3 bases, with 11 bases sitting between them. The CDR3 coding sequence is TGTGCCAGCAGTGAGCAGGCGGGACACTATGGCTACACCTTC. Its translation: CASSEQAGHYGYTF.

A few counts support this clonotype. This rearrangement joins TRBV5-6 to TRBJ1-2; no clear D gene. Trimming shortened V by 1 base and J by 5 bases, and 9 bases separated the two germline ends. Germline assignment: CDR1 SGHDT and CDR2 YYEEEE. This CDR3 comprises 13 residues. CDR3 sequence: CASSLWEGYGYTF. The CDR3 DNA follows: TGTGCCAGCAGCTTGTGGGAAGGGTATGGCTACACCTTC.

V and J are TRBV7-2 and TRBJ2-7, with TRBD2 matching 8 bases. Germline V gives CDR1 SGHTA, CDR2 FQGNSA. The junction had 16 bases not matched to a gene; V was cut back by 8 bases and J by 1 base. The CDR3 runs to 17 residues. The CDR3 bases are TGTGCCAGCGGGAGAGGAGGGGACGGGACTAGGTCCTACGAGCAGTACGTC. This encodes CASGRGGDGTRSYEQYV.

The V and J genes are TRBV5-1 and TRBJ1-3; D remains ambiguous. V lost 0 bases and J 2 bases, leaving 3 bases between the germline ends. The CDR3 is 13 residues long. CDR1 is SGHRS and CDR2 is YFSETQ in the germline V gene. The CDR3 region is CASSLAPGNTIYF. The CDR3 DNA is TGCGCCAGCAGCTTGGCTCCTGGAAACACCATATATTTT.

The chain is built from TRBV10-2 and TRBJ2-1, with 15 nucleotides matching TRBD2. Unmatched junction bases numbered 14, after V lost 4 bases and J lost 10 bases. Germline V gene data show CDR1 as WSHSY and CDR2 as SAAADI. The CDR3 loop spans 18 amino acids. CDR3 in amino acids: CASSAGTSGGPALHEQFF. CDR3 DNA sequence: TGCGCCAGCAGTGCCGGGACTAGCGGGGGGCCGGCCCTCCACGAGCAGTTCTTC.

The CDR3 protein is CASSSDRMGQPQHF. CDR3 bases: TGTGCCAGCAGCTCGGACAGAATGGGACAGCCCCAGCATTTT. V usage is TRBV5-4 and J usage is TRBJ1-5; possibly TRBD1 for D (6 bases). The CDR3 covers 14 residues. The V and J ends lost 3 bases and 7 bases respectively, with 14 bases between them. CDR1 is SGHNT and CDR2 is YYREEE in the germline V gene (reference sequence).

The chain combines TRBV4-3 with TRBJ2-3; D assignment may be TRBD1 or TRBD2 (5 bases each). The CDR3 spans 14 residues. The ends were cut back, 4 bases at V and 7 bases at J, with 15 bases in the middle. Germline V gives CDR1 LGHNA, CDR2 YSLEER. The CDR3 DNA reads TGCGCCAGCAGCCCTGCGGTTGAGGGGTATACGCAGTATTTT. Translated, it gives CASSPAVEGYTQYF.

This chain joins TRBV28 and TRBJ2-7; 8 bases align to TRBD1. The CDR3 extends over 16 amino acids. Germline V gene lookup returns CDR1 MDHEN and CDR2 SYDVKM. In DNA form, the CDR3 reads TGTGCCAGCAGTTTAGGAGACAGGGGTCCCCCGTCCCACCAATGGGTC. It encodes CASSLGDRGPPSHQWV.

This clonotype was observed a handful of times. The genes are TRBV27 and TRBJ1-5; 9 bases match TRBD1. From germline, CDR1 is MNHEY and CDR2 SMNVEV (reference sequence). The CDR3 is 15 amino acids. J was trimmed by 7 bases and V by 3 bases; bases with no gene match: 7. CDR3 DNA sequence: TGTGCCAGCAGTTTCGGGACAGGGTCCTTCCAGCCCCAGCATTTT. Translation gives CASSFGTGSFQPQHF.

The chain links TRBV25-1 to TRBJ1-2; 8 bases are shared with TRBD1. From germline, CDR1 is MGHDK and CDR2 SYGVNS. Trimming cost V 4 bases and J 6 bases; bases outside gene matches: 10. CDR3 length equals 15 residues. The CDR3: CASSADSDRVNGYTF. CDR3 coding DNA: TGTGCCAGCAGTGCTGACTCGGACAGGGTGAATGGCTACACCTTC.

The rearrangement uses TRBV5-1 and TRBJ2-7; 11 bases line up with TRBD1. CDR1 and CDR2 (germline): SGHRS, YFSETQ. The CDR3 runs to 15 residues. Trimming removed 4 bases from V and 4 bases from J; junction bases left unmatched: 7. The CDR3 bases are TGCGCCAGCAGCGTAAACCGGGACAGGGGGTACGAGCAGTACTTC. Translating it yields CASSVNRDRGYEQYF.

This chain joins TRBV6-8 and TRBJ2-7, with a tentative D call TRBD2 (5 bases). The germline V gene encodes CDR1 MNHGY and CDR2 SAAAGT. The length of the CDR3 is 14 residues. V lost 5 bases, J lost 1 base, and 12 bases lay in between. CDR3 region: CASSRPRGSYEQYF. CDR3 nucleotides: TGTGCCAGCAGTCGCCCTCGAGGGTCCTACGAGCAGTACTTC.

The table lists this clonotype with a few counts. The CDR3 loop reads CASSFAETYEQYF. The DNA for the CDR3 is TGCGCCAGCAGCTTTGCAGAGACCTACGAGCAGTACTTC. The chain uses TRBV5-1 and TRBJ2-7, with D hard to call. Germline CDR1 and CDR2: SGHRS and YFSETQ. CDR3 length: 13 amino acids. Trimming pared 2 bases from V and 2 bases from J, leaving 8 bases between.

This clonotype was seen more than once but under ten times. The chain employs TRBV7-3 and TRBJ2-5, with D perhaps TRBD1 or TRBD2 (6 bases each). Trimming cost V 5 bases and J 6 bases, with 13 bases left between them. Germline CDR1 reads SGHTA; CDR2 reads FQGTGA. CDR3 length: 13 amino acids. CDR3 in DNA: TGTGCCAGCAGCCCCCCGGGGGCTCAGACCCAGTACTTC. Encoded protein: CASSPPGAQTQYF.

The CDR3 bases are TGTGCCAGCAGCCCTGGACAGGGCAGGGGCTACACCTTC. It codes for CASSPGQGRGYTF. The chain combines TRBV7-2 with TRBJ1-2; 8 bases align to TRBD1. This CDR3 is built from 13 residues. J lost 8 bases, V lost 5 bases, and 7 bases had no gene match. Germline CDR1 SGHTA, CDR2 FQGNSA. Supplemented by reference TRBV7-2 and TRBJ1-2, the full variable domain reads GAGVSQSPSNKVTEKGKDVELRCDPISGHTALYWYRQSLGQGLEFLIYFQGNSAPDKSGLPSDRFSAERTGGSVSTLTIQRTQQEDSAVYLCASSPGQGRGYTFGSGTRLTVV.

The chain joins TRBV7-2 to TRBJ2-7; D not resolved. Looked up from germline, CDR1 is SGHTA and CDR2 is FQGNSA. The CDR3 is 14 amino acids. The V end lost 5 bases, the J end lost 6 bases, and 17 bases lay between the germline ends. CDR3 sequence reads: CASSATQERFEQYV. The CDR3 bases are TGTGCCAGCAGCGCAACCCAGGAGAGGTTCGAGCAGTACGTC.

This chain links TRBV6-2 or TRBV6-3 with TRBJ1-1; possibly TRBD1 for D (6 bases). Trimming took off 6 bases at V and 1 base at J, with 15 bases between the two ends. Germline CDR1 and CDR2: MNHEY and SVGEGT. The CDR3 loop spans 15 amino acids. CDR3 in amino acids: CASRPGRTANTEAFF. CDR3 in DNA: TGTGCCAGCAGACCCGGGAGGACAGCGAACACTGAAGCTTTCTTT.

The chain links TRBV3-1 to TRBJ1-5; D is unresolved. This CDR3 has 13 residues. Germline-derived CDR1 and CDR2 are LGHDT and YNNKEL (reference sequence). V was clipped by 4 bases and J by 4 bases, with 8 bases between them. CDR3 residues: CASSRVGNQPQHF. The CDR3 bases are TGTGCCAGCAGCCGGGTTGGAAATCAGCCCCAGCATTTT.

This rearrangement joins TRBV5-1 to TRBJ2-2; the D is unclear. This CDR3 comprises 15 residues. In germline, CDR1 is SGHRS, CDR2 YFSETQ. V was shortened by 0 bases and J by 0 bases, with 6 bases between the two germline ends. This chain's CDR3 is CASSLALANTGELFF. Here the CDR3 DNA reads TGCGCCAGCAGCTTGGCGCTAGCGAACACCGGGGAGCTGTTTTTT.

V usage is TRBV4-1 and J usage is TRBJ1-1; D is undetermined. V was shortened by 4 bases and J by 1 base, with 16 bases between the two germline ends. Germline V lookup: CDR1 MGHRA, CDR2 YSYEKL. The CDR3 length is 16 residues. The CDR3 sequence is CASSPYSTSSNTEAFF. The CDR3 bases are TGCGCCAGCAGCCCATACAGTACGTCGTCGAACACTGAAGCTTTCTTT.

V and J are TRBV6-5 and TRBJ1-1; no definite D call. Germline V gene lookup returns CDR1 MNHEY and CDR2 SVGAGI. This CDR3 has 14 amino acids. Between the trimmed V and J ends, which lost 4 bases and 0 bases, there was a span of 9 bases. CDR3 nucleotides: TGTGCCAGCAGTTTGGTCAGGCTGAACACTGAAGCTTTCTTT. Amino acid sequence: CASSLVRLNTEAFF.